The following is a T cell receptor (beta chain) sequence with its context. Assay: immunoSEQ multiplex PCR; the TCRdb copy retains only in-frame clones and omits some. Of 150,000 to 200,000 clones listed, around 91% were seen once; the top ten hold around 0.77%. This record belongs to a study of blood T cell repertoires in COVID-19. Assignment of participants to cohorts was predicated upon participant-reported clinical history. V dropped 4 bases and J dropped 3 bases, with 12 bases sitting between them. CDR1 is SGHRS, CDR2 YFSETQ, per germline. The CDR3 runs to 14 residues. This chain connects TRBV5-1 to TRBJ2-3; D gene unclear. The sequencing sample was made of PBMCs or T cells enriched from blood (not recorded which). This receptor was obtained from a woman aged 18 to 35 who had recovered from COVID-19. CDR3 in DNA: TGCGCCAGCAGCCGGCGGAGTCTAACAGATACGCAGTATTTT. Amino acids: CASSRRSLTDTQYF.